This T cell receptor (beta chain) was profiled in a study of T cell responses to AZD1222 COVID-19 vaccine. This CDR3 has 13 amino acids. The V end lost 0 bases, the J end lost 5 bases, and 8 bases lay between the germline ends. CDR1 and CDR2 from the germline V gene are SGDLS and YYNGEE. Sequenced by immunoSEQ multiplex PCR; TCRdb stores in-frame clones only, minus some. Of about 66,000 clones in the sample, more than 85% are singletons; the top ten hold roughly 17%. This sequence joins TRBV9 and TRBJ1-2; the D is unclear. The sequence was collected from an adult in good health. Source: peripheral blood, taken on day 0 of AZD1222 vaccination. The CDR3 is CASSVDRSYGYTF. DNA of the CDR3: TGTGCCAGCAGCGTAGATAGGAGTTATGGCTACACCTTC.